This T cell receptor (beta chain) was identified in a study of long-term antiretroviral therapy in people with HIV. Overall study findings and caveats: Participants lacked recorded data on ART adherence, viral resistance or therapy changes.

Remarks on this clone: Its target is not known.

The germline CDR1 and CDR2 sequences are MNHNS and SASEGT. The length of the CDR3 is 15 residues. Trimming removed 6 bases from V and 0 bases from J, with 12 bases in between. Every specimen provided 1-10 million cryopreserved PBMC before DNA extraction took place. Survey-level immunoSEQ v3.0 assays were run. Produced via immunoSEQ multiplex PCR; TCRdb's table is partial and in-frame only. The sample shows 34,000 or so clones, around 85% of them seen only once. The chain couples TRBV6-1 to TRBJ1-5; a possible D gene is TRBD1 (5 bases). The origin of this receptor is a man aged 18 to 29 with HIV. The source was unsorted PBMCs, collected approximately 3.3 years after starting antiretroviral therapy. Written as DNA, the CDR3 is TGTGCCAGCAGGGCGGGACGAAATAGCAATCAGCCCCAGCATTTT. Its protein product is CASRAGRNSNQPQHF.